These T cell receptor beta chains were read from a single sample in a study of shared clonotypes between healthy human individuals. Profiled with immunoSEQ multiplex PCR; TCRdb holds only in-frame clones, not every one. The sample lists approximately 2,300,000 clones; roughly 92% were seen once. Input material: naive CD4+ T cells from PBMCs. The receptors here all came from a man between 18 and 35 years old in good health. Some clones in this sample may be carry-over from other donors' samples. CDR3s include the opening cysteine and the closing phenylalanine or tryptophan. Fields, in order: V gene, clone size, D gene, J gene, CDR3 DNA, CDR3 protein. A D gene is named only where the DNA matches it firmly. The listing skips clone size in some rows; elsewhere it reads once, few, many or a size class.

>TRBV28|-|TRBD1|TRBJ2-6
TGTGCCAGCAGTTTCTTACGGACAGGCCCTAGGAACGTCCTGACTTTC
CASSFLRTGPRNVLTF
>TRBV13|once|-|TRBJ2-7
TGTGCCAGCAGCTTGCAGGGGCGCCGACGGGAGCAGTACTTC
CASSLQGRRREQYF
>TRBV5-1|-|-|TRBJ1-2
TGCGCCAGCAGCTTTGGAGGGCAGACCAACTATGGCTACACCTTC
CASSFGGQTNYGYTF
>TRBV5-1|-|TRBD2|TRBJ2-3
TGCGCCAGCAGCTTGGGTCTAGCGGGGACAGATACGCAGTATTTT
CASSLGLAGTDTQYF
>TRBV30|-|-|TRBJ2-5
TGTGCCTGGAGTATCACGGTTGAGGAGACCCAGTACTTC
CAWSITVEETQYF
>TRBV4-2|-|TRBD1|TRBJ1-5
TGTGCCAGCAGCCAAGAAGGGGGACAGGGGGACAATAGCAATCAGCCCCAGCATTTT
CASSQEGGQGDNSNQPQHF
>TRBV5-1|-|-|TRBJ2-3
TGCGCCAGCAACGTAGCGGGCACAGATACGCAGTATTTT
CASNVAGTDTQYF
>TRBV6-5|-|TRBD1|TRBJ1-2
TGTGCCACCCTAGGACAGGGGAGGGATGGCTACACCTTC
CATLGQGRDGYTF
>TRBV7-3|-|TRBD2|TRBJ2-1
TGTGCCAGCAGCTTAATGCCCTTCGGATTGGGGCTAGCGGGAGATAACTCCTACAATGAGCAGTTCTTC
CASSLMPFGLGLAGDNSYNEQFF
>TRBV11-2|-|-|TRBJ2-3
TGTGCCAGCAGCAGACCACAGGGCGCCGATACGCAGTATTTT
CASSRPQGADTQYF